This T cell receptor beta chain appears in the sequencing data of a study of T-cell reconstitution after alpha-beta-depleted transplantation in children. This clonotype was picked up a small number of times. The germline V gene has CDR1 SGHRS and CDR2 YFSETQ. V lost 2 bases, J lost 2 bases, and 3 bases stayed unmatched. The CDR3 has 16 amino acids. Unique molecular identifiers were used in preparing the TCRbeta library. Using its own MiXCR run on the PCR reads, TCRdb lists one record per CDR3 protein. Of approximately 510,000 distinct CDR3 sequences in the sample, approximately 16% were seen once. This clonotype originated in a human donor who donated a stem cell graft to a child with acute lymphoblastic leukemia. Specimen: PBMCs from the stem cell graft donor, collected from the stem cell graft. V and J are TRBV5-1 and TRBJ2-3, with 12 bases fitting TRBD2. CDR3 in DNA: TGCGCCAGCAGCTTAGGACTAGCGGGGTTCACAGATACGCAGTATTTT. Translated, it gives CASSLGLAGFTDTQYF. The full variable domain, completed using reference TRBV5-1 and TRBJ2-3, is KAGVTQTPRYLIKTRGQQVTLSCSPISGHRSVSWYQQTPGQGLQFLFEYFSETQRNKGNFPGRFSGRQFSNSRSEMNVSTLELGDSALYLCASSLGLAGFTDTQYFGPGTRLTVL.